This paragraph covers one TCR beta chain sequence. Its specificity is not known. The PCR used 60 Vbeta and 13 Jbeta primers. Assay: immunoSEQ multiplex PCR; the TCRdb copy retains only in-frame clones and omits some. The data show roughly 110,000 clones, around 73% seen once. This sample was taken from a study of cytomegalovirus exposure and HLA in healthy donors. Findings of the study overall: Evidence from a later analysis indicated that most CMV-associated TCR beta chains looked HLA-restricted.

Germline V CDR1 and CDR2: ENHRY, SYGVKD. There are 14 residues in the CDR3. Deletions cut 10 bases from V and 0 bases from J, with 13 bases between. This chain joins TRBV10-3 and TRBJ1-3; possible D gene TRBD1, 6 bases. The TCR comes from a man aged 25-40 years in good health and CMV-seronegative. Sequencing used PBMCs. Here the CDR3 DNA reads TGTGCCACCAGGGGCGACAGCTCTGGAAACACCATATATTTT. As protein: CATRGDSSGNTIYF.